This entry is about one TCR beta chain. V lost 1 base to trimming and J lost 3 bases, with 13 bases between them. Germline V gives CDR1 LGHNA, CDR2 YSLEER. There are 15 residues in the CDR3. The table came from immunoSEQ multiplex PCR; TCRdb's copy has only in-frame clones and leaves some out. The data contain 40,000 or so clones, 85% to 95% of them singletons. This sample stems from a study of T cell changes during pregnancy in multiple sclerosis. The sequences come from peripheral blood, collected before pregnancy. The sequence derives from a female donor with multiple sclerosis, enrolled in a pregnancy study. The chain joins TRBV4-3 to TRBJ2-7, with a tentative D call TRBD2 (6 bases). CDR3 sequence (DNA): TGCGCCAGCAGCCAAGCGGTAGCGGAGCACTACGAGCAGTACTTC. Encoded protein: CASSQAVAEHYEQYF.